A selection of T cell receptor beta chains follows, all from one sample in a study of CD8+CD57+ T cells in acquired aplastic anemia. TCRdb re-called the reads through MiXCR, storing one row per CDR3 protein. The sample has about 150,000 distinct CDR3 sequences; 45% to 50% are singletons. Sequencing used sorted CD4+, CD8+, or CD8+CD57+ T cells (not recorded which) from PBMCs. The receptors stem from a human donor with aplastic anemia. CDR3s include the opening cysteine and the closing phenylalanine or tryptophan. D genes are given only for firm matches. Only part of the rows carry a size: once, few, many, or a class if the clone is expanded.

v_gene: TRBV7-2
abundance: -
j_gene: TRBJ1-3
d_gene: -
len: 12
CDR3aa: CASSLDRYTIYF
CDR3nt: TGTGCCAGCAGCTTAGATCGGTACACCATATATTTT

v_gene: TRBV27
abundance: -
j_gene: TRBJ2-3
d_gene: -
len: 16
CDR3aa: CASSEFQRRGTDTQYF
CDR3nt: TGTGCCAGCAGTGAATTCCAGCGTCGAGGAACAGATACGCAGTATTTT

v_gene: TRBV20-1
abundance: -
j_gene: TRBJ2-7
d_gene: -
len: 15
CDR3aa: CSARTGLAVPYEQYF
CDR3nt: TGCAGTGCTAGAACAGGGTTAGCGGTGCCCTACGAGCAGTACTTC

v_gene: TRBV24-1
abundance: -
j_gene: TRBJ2-1
d_gene: TRBD2
len: 15
CDR3aa: CATSSPAGVGNEQFF
CDR3nt: TGTGCCACCTCCTCCCCAGCGGGAGTGGGCAATGAGCAGTTCTTC

v_gene: TRBV4-3
abundance: few
j_gene: TRBJ2-7
d_gene: -
len: 15
CDR3aa: CASSQDIGSSYEQYF
CDR3nt: TGCGCCAGCAGCCAAGATATAGGGAGCTCCTACGAGCAGTACTTC

v_gene: TRBV27
abundance: -
j_gene: TRBJ1-1
d_gene: -
len: 12
CDR3aa: CASSAQNTEAFF
CDR3nt: TGTGCCAGCAGCGCCCAGAACACTGAAGCTTTCTTT

v_gene: TRBV6-1
abundance: many
j_gene: TRBJ2-7
d_gene: TRBD2
len: 15
CDR3aa: CASTDSGRGSYEQYF
CDR3nt: TGTGCCAGCACGGATAGCGGGAGGGGATCCTACGAGCAGTACTTC

v_gene: TRBV7-9
abundance: -
j_gene: TRBJ1-2
d_gene: -
len: 15
CDR3aa: CASRLGGGTNYGYTF
CDR3nt: TGTGCCAGCAGACTAGGGGGAGGAACTAACTATGGCTACACCTTC

v_gene: TRBV7-1
abundance: -
j_gene: TRBJ2-1
d_gene: -
len: 14
CDR3aa: CASSSSRYVNEQFF
CDR3nt: TGTGCCAGCAGCTCAAGTAGGTACGTCAATGAGCAGTTCTTC

v_gene: TRBV2
abundance: -
j_gene: TRBJ1-1
d_gene: -
len: 14
CDR3aa: CASSGGSARAEAFF
CDR3nt: TGTGCCAGCAGTGGAGGGTCCGCCCGGGCTGAAGCTTTCTTT

v_gene: TRBV4-2
abundance: many
j_gene: TRBJ1-5
d_gene: -
len: 15
CDR3aa: CASSQEDSPGEPQHF
CDR3nt: TGTGCCAGCAGCCAAGAGGACAGCCCGGGGGAGCCCCAGCATTTT

v_gene: TRBV7-9
abundance: -
j_gene: TRBJ2-5
d_gene: -
len: 13
CDR3aa: CASSLDLSETQYF
CDR3nt: TGTGCCAGCAGCTTAGATCTGTCCGAGACCCAGTACTTC

v_gene: TRBV19
abundance: -
j_gene: TRBJ1-1
d_gene: -
len: 13
CDR3aa: CASSILGETEAFF
CDR3nt: TGTGCCAGTAGTATCCTAGGGGAGACAGAAGCTTTCTTT

v_gene: TRBV14
abundance: -
j_gene: TRBJ2-3
d_gene: TRBD2
len: 12
CDR3aa: CASRASGYTQYF
CDR3nt: TGTGCCAGCAGGGCTAGCGGCTATACGCAGTATTTT

v_gene: TRBV20-1
abundance: -
j_gene: TRBJ1-5
d_gene: -
len: 12
CDR3aa: CSVRSSNQPQHF
CDR3nt: TGCAGTGTTCGGAGTAGCAATCAGCCCCAGCATTTT

v_gene: TRBV29-1
abundance: -
j_gene: TRBJ1-2
d_gene: -
len: 13
CDR3aa: CSVDRGRGYGYTF
CDR3nt: TGCAGCGTTGATCGGGGGCGCGGCTATGGCTACACCTTC

v_gene: TRBV30
abundance: -
j_gene: TRBJ1-6
d_gene: -
len: 16
CDR3aa: CAWSVGTSGNDSPLHF
CDR3nt: TGTGCCTGGAGTGTTGGGACGAGCGGAAACGATTCACCCCTCCACTTT

v_gene: TRBV30
abundance: -
j_gene: TRBJ2-2
d_gene: TRBD2
len: 14
CDR3aa: CAWRGSGRGGELFF
CDR3nt: TGTGCCTGGAGGGGTAGCGGGAGAGGGGGGGAGCTGTTTTTT

v_gene: TRBV24-1
abundance: once
j_gene: TRBJ2-3
d_gene: -
len: 14
CDR3aa: CASSLSFSVDTQYF
CDR3nt: TGTGCCAGCAGTTTATCTTTTTCGGTAGATACGCAGTATTTT

v_gene: TRBV20-1
abundance: -
j_gene: TRBJ1-2
d_gene: TRBD1
len: 13
CDR3aa: CGAETQGGYGYTF
CDR3nt: TGCGGTGCCGAGACACAGGGGGGCTATGGCTACACCTTC

v_gene: TRBV4-1
abundance: many
j_gene: TRBJ2-7
d_gene: -
len: 15
CDR3aa: CASSQEAARSYEQYF
CDR3nt: TGCGCCAGCAGCCAAGAAGCAGCGCGCTCCTACGAGCAGTACTTC

v_gene: TRBV10-3
abundance: -
j_gene: TRBJ1-5
d_gene: -
len: 15
CDR3aa: CAISESGQGGQPQHF
CDR3nt: TGTGCCATCAGTGAGTCTGGGCAGGGAGGTCAGCCCCAGCATTTT

v_gene: TRBV20-1
abundance: -
j_gene: TRBJ1-2
d_gene: -
len: 16
CDR3aa: CSASGGTGGANYGYTF
CDR3nt: TGCAGTGCTAGCGGGGGTACAGGTGGTGCCAACTATGGCTACACCTTC

v_gene: TRBV30
abundance: -
j_gene: TRBJ2-3
d_gene: -
len: 13
CDR3aa: CAWSSFSPDTQYF
CDR3nt: TGTGCCTGGAGTAGCTTCAGTCCTGATACGCAGTATTTT

v_gene: TRBV9
abundance: -
j_gene: TRBJ2-2
d_gene: TRBD2
len: 15
CDR3aa: CASSAAGGKAGELFF
CDR3nt: TGTGCCAGCAGCGCCGCCGGGGGGAAGGCCGGGGAGCTGTTTTTT

v_gene: TRBV12-3/TRBV12-4
abundance: many
j_gene: TRBJ2-1
d_gene: -
len: 14
CDR3aa: CASSLHSMDNEQFF
CDR3nt: TGTGCCAGCAGTTTACACTCCATGGACAATGAGCAGTTCTTC

v_gene: TRBV10-3
abundance: once
j_gene: TRBJ2-1
d_gene: -
len: 12
CDR3aa: CASRGGYNEQFF
CDR3nt: TGTGCCTCCAGAGGGGGGTACAATGAGCAGTTCTTC

v_gene: TRBV9
abundance: once
j_gene: TRBJ1-2
d_gene: -
len: 13
CDR3aa: CASSHSTSGGYTF
CDR3nt: TGTGCCAGCAGCCACTCCACGTCGGGCGGCTACACCTTC

v_gene: TRBV11-1
abundance: few
j_gene: TRBJ1-2
d_gene: -
len: 17
CDR3aa: CASSRALGLPADYGYTF
CDR3nt: TGTGCCAGCAGCCGCGCCTTGGGCCTGCCGGCGGACTATGGCTACACCTTC